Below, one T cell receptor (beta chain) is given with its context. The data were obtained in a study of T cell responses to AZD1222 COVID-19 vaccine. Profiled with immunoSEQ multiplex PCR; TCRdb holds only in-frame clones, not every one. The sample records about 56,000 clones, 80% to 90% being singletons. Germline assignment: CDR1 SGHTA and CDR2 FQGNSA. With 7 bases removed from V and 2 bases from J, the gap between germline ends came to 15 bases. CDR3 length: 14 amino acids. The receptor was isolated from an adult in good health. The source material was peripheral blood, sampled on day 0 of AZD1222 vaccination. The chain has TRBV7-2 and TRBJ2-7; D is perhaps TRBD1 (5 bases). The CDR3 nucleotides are TGTGCCAGCACCCTACAGGAACAGACCTACGAGCAGTACTTC. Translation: CASTLQEQTYEQYF.